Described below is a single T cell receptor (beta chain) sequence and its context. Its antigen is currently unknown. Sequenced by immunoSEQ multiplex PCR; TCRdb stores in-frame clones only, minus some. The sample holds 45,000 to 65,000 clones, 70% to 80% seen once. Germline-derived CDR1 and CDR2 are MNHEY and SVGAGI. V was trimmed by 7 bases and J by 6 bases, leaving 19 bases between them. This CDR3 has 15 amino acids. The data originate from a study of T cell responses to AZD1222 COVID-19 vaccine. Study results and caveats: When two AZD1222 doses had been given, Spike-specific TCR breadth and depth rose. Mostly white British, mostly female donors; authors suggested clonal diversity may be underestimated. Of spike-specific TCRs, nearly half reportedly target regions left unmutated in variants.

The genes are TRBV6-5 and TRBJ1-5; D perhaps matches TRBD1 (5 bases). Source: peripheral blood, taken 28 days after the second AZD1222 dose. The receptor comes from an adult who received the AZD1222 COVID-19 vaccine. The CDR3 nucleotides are TGTGCCAGCACCCGCGGGGGGAGGGAAGGTCAGCCCCAGCATTTT. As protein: CASTRGGREGQPQHF.